These 12 T cell receptor beta chains came from one sample sequenced in a study of immune evolution from preneoplasia to lung adenocarcinoma. Only in-frame clones appear in the TCRdb table, and some are missing; sequencing was by immunoSEQ multiplex PCR. This repertoire shows over 7,000 clones, 70% to 90% found once; its top ten account for approximately 7%. Sequencing was carried out using FFPE adjacent normal lung tissue. The source is a person aged 70 to 85 with lung adenocarcinoma.

A few counts support this clone. V is TRBV10-1 and J is TRBJ2-7; TRBD2 might be the D (6 bases). Germline V gene sequence: CDR1 WNHNN, CDR2 SYGVQD (reference sequence). This CDR3 is built from 14 residues. Trimming removed 4 bases from V and 6 bases from J, with 16 bases in between. CDR3 DNA sequence: TGCGCCAGCAGTGTTATGGAGGGTAGGGCCGAGCAGTACTTC. It translates to CASSVMEGRAEQYF.

V usage is TRBV30 and J usage is TRBJ1-1; D possibly corresponds to TRBD1 (5 bases). Trimming cost V 3 bases and J 2 bases, with 13 bases left between them. The CDR3 is made up of 14 amino acids. Germline-derived CDR1 and CDR2 are GTSNPN and SVGIG (reference sequence). This chain's CDR3 is CAWRDEGFNTEAFF. The DNA of the CDR3 is TGTGCCTGGAGGGATGAGGGGTTTAACACTGAAGCTTTCTTT.

This chain joins TRBV4-1 and TRBJ1-5, with unresolved D. The CDR3 extends over 15 amino acids. The ends were cut back, 4 bases at V and 7 bases at J, with 17 bases in the middle. Germline V CDR1 and CDR2: MGHRA, YSYEKL. In nucleotides, the CDR3 is TGCGCCAGCAGCCTCAAGGACCATAAGGAACAGCCCCAGCATTTT. This gives the protein CASSLKDHKEQPQHF.

This clone was seen more than once but under ten times. The V call is TRBV5-4, the J call TRBJ2-7, with 12 bases matching TRBD2. Germline lookup yields CDR1 SGHNT and CDR2 YYREEE (reference sequence). The CDR3 has 16 residues. J lost 4 bases, V lost 4 bases, and 9 bases had no gene match. DNA for the CDR3: TGTGCCAGCAGCAGAGCACTAGCGGGGGGATATTACGAGCAGTACTTC. Translating gives CASSRALAGGYYEQYF.

V usage is TRBV30 and J usage is TRBJ2-7; 8 bases align to TRBD2. There are 14 residues in the CDR3. Trimming cost V 1 base and J 4 bases; bases outside gene matches: 6. Germline V CDR1 and CDR2: GTSNPN, SVGIG (reference sequence). CDR3 in amino acids: CAWSAPGGGYEQYF. The CDR3 nucleotides read TGTGCCTGGAGTGCCCCCGGGGGGGGGTACGAGCAGTACTTC.

The chain employs TRBV6-5 and TRBJ1-1, with 7 positions matching TRBD1. J lost 11 bases, V lost 6 bases, and 6 bases had no gene match. The V gene's germline CDR1 is MNHEY and CDR2 SVGAGI. This CDR3 is built from 11 residues. The CDR3 nucleotides read TGTGCCAGCAGGAGACAGGGTACGGCTTTCTTT. It translates to CASRRQGTAFF.

The CDR3 here is CASRTGPSTDTQYF. The CDR3, as DNA: TGTGCCAGTCGAACAGGACCTAGCACAGATACGCAGTATTTT. J is TRBJ2-3 and V is TRBV2, with D possibly matching TRBD1 (5 bases). V was cut by 9 bases and J by 0 bases, with 13 bases left in between. CDR1 and CDR2 from the germline V gene are SNHLY and FYNNEI. The CDR3 is 14 residues long.

The table lists this clone with a count of one. One end of the junction fails to match germline, which may point to a read error. The V and J genes are TRBV7-7 and TRBJ2-3, with 8 bases aligning to TRBD2. This CDR3 has 14 amino acids. Germline CDR1 is SSHAT and CDR2 is FNYEAQ (reference sequence). The CDR3 DNA reads as TGTGCTAGCAGCTTAGCGCGGGGGGCGGATACGCAGTATTTT. Translating it yields CASSLARGADTQYF.

This CDR3 reads CASRPGQSNYEQYF. The DNA of the CDR3 is TGTGCCAGCAGACCGGGTCAATCCAACTACGAGCAGTACTTC. This sequence joins TRBV28 and TRBJ2-7; D is undetermined. The CDR3 is made up of 14 amino acids. CDR1 and CDR2 from the germline V gene are MDHEN and SYDVKM. Trimming removed 6 bases from V and 3 bases from J, with 15 bases in between.

The rearrangement uses TRBV13 and TRBJ2-3; D uncertain. The CDR3 loop spans 12 amino acids. CDR1 and CDR2 (germline): PRHDT, FYEKMQ (reference sequence). The ends were cut back, 0 bases at V and 7 bases at J, with 5 bases in the middle. The CDR3 protein is CASSLGENTQYF. The DNA of the CDR3 is TGTGCCAGCAGCTTAGGGGAAAATACGCAGTATTTT. Full variable domain (remainder filled in from reference TRBV13 and TRBJ2-3): AAGVIQSPRHLIKEKRETATLKCYPIPRHDTVYWYQQGPGQDPQFLISFYEKMQSDKGSIPDRFSAQQFSDYHSELNMSSLELGDSALYFCASSLGENTQYFGPGTRLTVL.

This chain links TRBV7-3 with TRBJ2-3; the D is unclear. CDR1 is SGHTA and CDR2 is FQGTGA in the germline V gene. The CDR3 runs 14 residues. Trimming cost V 7 bases and J 2 bases, with 13 bases left between them. CDR3 nucleotide sequence: TGTGCCAGCACCCAGAACCCCCCCACAGATACGCAGTATTTT. This codes for CASTQNPPTDTQYF.

This clone has only one observation. One end of the junction varies from germline; a read error may be responsible. V gene TRBV7-7 combines with J gene TRBJ1-1; D remains unclear. Germline CDR1 reads SSHAT; CDR2 reads FNYEAQ (reference sequence). The CDR3 is 15 residues long. The CDR3 coding sequence is TGTGCTAGCAGCTTAGATGACGGGAAAAACACTGAAGCTTTCTTT. Its protein is CASSLDDGKNTEAFF. Using reference TRBV7-7 and TRBJ1-1 for the parts outside the CDR3, the full variable domain is GAGVSQSPRYKVTKRGQDVTLRCDPISSHATLYWYQQALGQGPEFLTYFNYEAQPDKSGLPSDRFSAERPEGSISTLTIQRTEQRDSAMYRCASSLDDGKNTEAFFGQGTRLTVV.